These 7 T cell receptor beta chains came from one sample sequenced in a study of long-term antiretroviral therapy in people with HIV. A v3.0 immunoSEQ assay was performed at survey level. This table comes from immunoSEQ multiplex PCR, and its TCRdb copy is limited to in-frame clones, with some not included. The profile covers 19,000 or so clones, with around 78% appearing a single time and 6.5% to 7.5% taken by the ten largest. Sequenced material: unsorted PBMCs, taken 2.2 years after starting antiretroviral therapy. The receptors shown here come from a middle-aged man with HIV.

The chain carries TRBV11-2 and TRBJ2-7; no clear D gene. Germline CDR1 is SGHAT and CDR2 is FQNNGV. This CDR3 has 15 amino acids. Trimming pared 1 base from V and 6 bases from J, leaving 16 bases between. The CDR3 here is CASSLGYGPRLEQYF. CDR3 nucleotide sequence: TGTGCCAGCAGCTTAGGATACGGTCCGAGGCTCGAGCAGTACTTC.

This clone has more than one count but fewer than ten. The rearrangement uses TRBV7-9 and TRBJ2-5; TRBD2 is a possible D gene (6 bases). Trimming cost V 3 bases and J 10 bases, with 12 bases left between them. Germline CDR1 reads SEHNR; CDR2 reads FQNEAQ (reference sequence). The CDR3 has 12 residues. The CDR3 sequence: CASSLGGDVQYF. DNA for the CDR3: TGTGCCAGCAGCTTGGGGGGAGACGTCCAGTACTTC.

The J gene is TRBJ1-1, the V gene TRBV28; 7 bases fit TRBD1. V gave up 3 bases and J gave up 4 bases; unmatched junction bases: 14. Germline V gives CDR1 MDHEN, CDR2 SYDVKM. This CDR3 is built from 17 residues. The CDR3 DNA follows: TGTGCCAGCAGTTTCCCCCGTACTTGGACAGGCGGCACTGAAGCTTTCTTT. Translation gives CASSFPRTWTGGTEAFF.

DNA for the CDR3: TGTGCCAGCACCGTAGGGACAGGAAACTACGAGCAGTACTTC. This gives the protein CASTVGTGNYEQYF. The rearrangement links TRBV6-5 to TRBJ2-7, with TRBD1 matching over 8 bases. Trimming removed 7 bases from V and 3 bases from J; junction bases left unmatched: 8. The CDR3 has 14 residues. Per the germline V gene, CDR1 is MNHEY and CDR2 is SVGAGI.

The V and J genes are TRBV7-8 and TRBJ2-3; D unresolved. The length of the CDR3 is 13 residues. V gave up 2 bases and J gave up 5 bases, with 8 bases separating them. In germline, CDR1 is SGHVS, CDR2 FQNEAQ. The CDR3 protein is CASSLQARDTQYF. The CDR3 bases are TGTGCCAGCAGCTTACAGGCCCGAGATACGCAGTATTTT.

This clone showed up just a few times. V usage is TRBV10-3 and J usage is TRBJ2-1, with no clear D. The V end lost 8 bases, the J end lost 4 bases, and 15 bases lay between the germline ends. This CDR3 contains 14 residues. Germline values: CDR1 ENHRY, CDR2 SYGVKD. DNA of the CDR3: TGTGCCATCGCCCCGACGGAAGGTTACAATGAGCAGTTCTTC. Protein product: CAIAPTEGYNEQFF.

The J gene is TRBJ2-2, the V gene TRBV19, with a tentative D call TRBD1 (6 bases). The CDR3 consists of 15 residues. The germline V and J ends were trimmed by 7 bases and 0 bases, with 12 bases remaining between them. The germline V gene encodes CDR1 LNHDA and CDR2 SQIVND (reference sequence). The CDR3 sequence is CASTRDTANTGELFF. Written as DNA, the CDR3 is TGTGCCAGTACTAGGGACACCGCGAACACCGGGGAGCTGTTTTTT.